This T cell receptor (beta chain) was recorded in a study of cytomegalovirus exposure and HLA in healthy donors. Vbeta (60) and Jbeta (13) primers were used in the PCR. Clones were sequenced by immunoSEQ multiplex PCR, and TCRdb holds only the in-frame ones, with some missing. The sample's table shows 130,000 or so clones. V lost 5 bases, J lost 5 bases, and 21 bases lay in between. The CDR3 contains 16 residues. Per the germline V gene, CDR1 is PRHDT and CDR2 is FYEKMQ (reference sequence). The receptor was derived from a woman between 18 and 29 years old in good health and CMV-seronegative. Sequencing used PBMCs. The chain recombines TRBV13 with TRBJ2-5; TRBD1 is a possible D gene (6 bases). The CDR3 loop is CASSTLTGPLGETQYF. In DNA, the CDR3 is TGTGCCAGCAGCACACTGACAGGCCCCCTTGGGGAGACCCAGTACTTC.